This T cell receptor beta chain was profiled in a study of cytomegalovirus exposure and HLA in healthy donors. Findings and caveats of the study: Usually a TCR sequence was rare, but some public TCRs were found in many donors. Using the classifier, cytomegalovirus status was reportedly diagnosed with high specificity and sensitivity.

Donors came from a validation cohort of about 110 subjects, distinct from the first 666-subject cohort. TCRdb's table, derived via immunoSEQ multiplex PCR, lists solely in-frame clones and lacks some. The sample records fewer than 100,000 clones, just over 90% being singletons. Points on this clone: Its antigen is undetermined.

The TCR sequence derives from a man aged 25 to 40 in good health and CMV-seronegative. The sample was PBMCs.

CDR3 in amino acids: CASRETQGAWSTDTQYF. CDR3 coding DNA: TGTGCCAGCAGGGAGACACAGGGGGCATGGAGCACAGATACGCAGTATTTT. V is TRBV2 and J is TRBJ2-3, with 9 positions matching TRBD1. Trimming at V came to 6 bases and at J to 0 bases, leaving 10 bases not matched to a gene. CDR3 size: 17 residues. Germline V gives CDR1 SNHLY, CDR2 FYNNEI.